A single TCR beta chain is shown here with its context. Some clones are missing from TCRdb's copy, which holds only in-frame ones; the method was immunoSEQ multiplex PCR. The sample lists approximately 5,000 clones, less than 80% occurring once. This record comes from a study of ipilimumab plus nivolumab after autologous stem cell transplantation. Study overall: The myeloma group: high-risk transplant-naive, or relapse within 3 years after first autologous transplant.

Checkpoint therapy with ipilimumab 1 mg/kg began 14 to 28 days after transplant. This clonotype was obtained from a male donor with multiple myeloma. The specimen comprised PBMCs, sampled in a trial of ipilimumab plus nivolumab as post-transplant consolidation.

CDR3 protein: CASSTPMTEYNSPLHF. CDR3 DNA: TGTGCCAGCAGCACACCAATGACAGAATATAATTCACCCCTCCACTTT. The chain employs TRBV5-8 and TRBJ1-6, with a possible D match to TRBD1 (5 bases). Germline V gene sequence: CDR1 SGHTS, CDR2 YDEGEE. This CDR3 comprises 16 residues. Between the trimmed V and J ends, which lost 4 bases and 4 bases, there was a span of 15 bases.